A selection of T cell receptor beta chains follows, all from one sample in a study of beta chain features in type 1 diabetes. Sequencing was performed with immunoSEQ multiplex PCR; in TCRdb, only in-frame clones are kept and a portion is missing. The sample lists about 340,000 clones; about 14% were seen once. Material for sequencing was naive CD4+ T cells from blood. The receptors originated from a woman between 18 and 29 years old with type 1 diabetes. Each CDR3 is given with its conserved first and last residue. The order of the fields is D gene, V gene, J gene, clone size, CDR3 DNA, CDR3 protein. A D gene is named only where the DNA matches it firmly. The size entry is marked missing in some rows and otherwise reads once, few, many or a size class.

d_gene: TRBD1
v_gene: TRBV9
j_gene: TRBJ2-1
abundance: NA
CDR3nt: TGTGCCAGCGGGGAACCGGGACAGGGATACAATGAGCAGTTCTTC
CDR3aa: CASGEPGQGYNEQFF

d_gene: NA
v_gene: TRBV2
j_gene: TRBJ1-1
abundance: few
CDR3nt: TGTGCCAGCAGGTACCGGGGGAAGAACACTGAAGCTTTCTTT
CDR3aa: CASRYRGKNTEAFF

d_gene: TRBD2
v_gene: TRBV6-5
j_gene: TRBJ2-5
abundance: NA
CDR3nt: TGTGCCAGCAGTTACGGGGGGGGACGCCGTGGAGGGACCCAGTACTTC
CDR3aa: CASSYGGGRRGGTQYF

d_gene: TRBD1
v_gene: TRBV7-9
j_gene: TRBJ1-1
abundance: few
CDR3nt: TGTGCCAGCAGCGCCAGACAGGGAACCCTTGCTAACACTGAAGCTTTCTTT
CDR3aa: CASSARQGTLANTEAFF

d_gene: TRBD2
v_gene: TRBV9
j_gene: TRBJ2-1
abundance: few
CDR3nt: TGTGCCAGCTCCCTAGCGGACTACTACAATGAGCAGTTCTTC
CDR3aa: CASSLADYYNEQFF

d_gene: NA
v_gene: TRBV5-1
j_gene: TRBJ1-1
abundance: NA
CDR3nt: TGCGCCAGCAGCGCATACAGGAAGGACACTGAAGCTTTCTTT
CDR3aa: CASSAYRKDTEAFF

d_gene: TRBD1
v_gene: TRBV6-1
j_gene: TRBJ2-2
abundance: few
CDR3nt: TGTGCCAGCAGTGAGGGTAGGGGGCACACCGGGGAGCTGTTTTTT
CDR3aa: CASSEGRGHTGELFF

d_gene: TRBD2
v_gene: TRBV9
j_gene: TRBJ2-3
abundance: few
CDR3nt: TGTGCCAGCAGCGTAGGAGCGGGAGGGCCGGGAACAGATACGCAGTATTTT
CDR3aa: CASSVGAGGPGTDTQYF

d_gene: NA
v_gene: TRBV14
j_gene: TRBJ2-1
abundance: NA
CDR3nt: TGTGCCAGCAGCCAAGTTAAGCGGGCTGCCTACAATGAGCAGTTCTTC
CDR3aa: CASSQVKRAAYNEQFF

d_gene: NA
v_gene: TRBV7-9
j_gene: TRBJ1-2
abundance: few
CDR3nt: TGTGCCAGCAGCGGCGGGTTACAGGGATCCTATGGCTACACCTTC
CDR3aa: CASSGGLQGSYGYTF

d_gene: TRBD1
v_gene: TRBV7-9
j_gene: TRBJ1-3
abundance: few
CDR3nt: TGTGCCAGCAGCACCCGGGACAGTCGCGGAAACACCATATATTTT
CDR3aa: CASSTRDSRGNTIYF

d_gene: TRBD1
v_gene: TRBV2
j_gene: TRBJ2-3
abundance: NA
CDR3nt: TGTGCCAGCAGTGAACAGGACAGGATCGATACGCAGTATTTT
CDR3aa: CASSEQDRIDTQYF

d_gene: NA
v_gene: TRBV29-1
j_gene: TRBJ2-6
abundance: few
CDR3nt: TGCAGCGTTGAAATAGGGGCACCGTACTCTGGGGCCAACGTCCTGACTTTC
CDR3aa: CSVEIGAPYSGANVLTF

d_gene: NA
v_gene: TRBV7-3
j_gene: TRBJ2-1
abundance: few
CDR3nt: TGTGCCAGCAGCTCACGACGGAGCTCCTACAATGAGCAGTTCTTC
CDR3aa: CASSSRRSSYNEQFF

d_gene: NA
v_gene: TRBV5-1
j_gene: TRBJ2-5
abundance: NA
CDR3nt: TGCGCCAGCAGCTTTGCCGGAGAAGAGACCCAGTACTTC
CDR3aa: CASSFAGEETQYF

d_gene: TRBD2
v_gene: TRBV6-5
j_gene: TRBJ2-1
abundance: few
CDR3nt: TGTGCCAGCAGTAACCCGGGACTACTACAGTTCTTC
CDR3aa: CASSNPGLLQFF

d_gene: TRBD2
v_gene: TRBV4-1
j_gene: TRBJ2-2
abundance: few
CDR3nt: TGCGCCAGCAGCTCTCACGCGGGAGGTCCCGGGGAGCTGTTTTTT
CDR3aa: CASSSHAGGPGELFF

d_gene: NA
v_gene: TRBV7-2
j_gene: TRBJ2-6
abundance: NA
CDR3nt: TGTGCCAGCAGCTTTCGCTCTGGGGCCAACGTCCTGACTTTC
CDR3aa: CASSFRSGANVLTF

d_gene: TRBD1
v_gene: TRBV7-9
j_gene: TRBJ2-5
abundance: NA
CDR3nt: TGTGCCAGCAGCCAGGGACAGCACCAAGAGACCCAGTACTTC
CDR3aa: CASSQGQHQETQYF

d_gene: NA
v_gene: TRBV21-1
j_gene: TRBJ2-5
abundance: NA
CDR3nt: TGTGCCAGCAGCACCCCCAGGTGGTCGGCCGAGACCCAGTACTTC
CDR3aa: CASSTPRWSAETQYF

d_gene: NA
v_gene: TRBV4-1
j_gene: TRBJ1-1
abundance: NA
CDR3nt: TGCGCCAGCCATCCGCCGGGGGAGAACACTGAAGCTTTCTTT
CDR3aa: CASHPPGENTEAFF

d_gene: NA
v_gene: TRBV19
j_gene: TRBJ1-1
abundance: few
CDR3nt: TGTGCCAGTAGTATAGGTTCTGTGCGCACTGAAGCTTTCTTT
CDR3aa: CASSIGSVRTEAFF

d_gene: NA
v_gene: TRBV7-9
j_gene: TRBJ2-1
abundance: few
CDR3nt: TGTGCCAGCGTAGATGTCAGCGGACACAATGAGCAGTTCTTC
CDR3aa: CASVDVSGHNEQFF

d_gene: NA
v_gene: TRBV2
j_gene: TRBJ2-1
abundance: NA
CDR3nt: TGTGCCAGCAGTGAACTGTGGGAGGCCTACAATGAGCAGTTCTTC
CDR3aa: CASSELWEAYNEQFF

d_gene: TRBD2
v_gene: TRBV11-2
j_gene: TRBJ2-1
abundance: NA
CDR3nt: TGTGCCAGCACACGTGGCGGGAGATACGGGGATCGGCAGTTCTTC
CDR3aa: CASTRGGRYGDRQFF

d_gene: NA
v_gene: TRBV18
j_gene: TRBJ1-5
abundance: NA
CDR3nt: TGTGCCAGCTCACTCCTCCCGGGGGGGAGGGCGGACAATCAGCCCCAGCATTTT
CDR3aa: CASSLLPGGRADNQPQHF

d_gene: TRBD1
v_gene: TRBV4-3
j_gene: TRBJ2-3
abundance: few
CDR3nt: TGCGCCAGCAGCCCACGGACAGGGGGCGCAGATACGCAGTATTTT
CDR3aa: CASSPRTGGADTQYF

d_gene: TRBD2
v_gene: TRBV9
j_gene: TRBJ2-1
abundance: few
CDR3nt: TGTGCCAGCAGCGTAGTCCTAGCGGGAGCTTTAAATGAGCAGTTCTTC
CDR3aa: CASSVVLAGALNEQFF

d_gene: NA
v_gene: TRBV4-1
j_gene: TRBJ1-3
abundance: NA
CDR3nt: TGCGCCAGCGGACAGTCCTCTGGAAACACCATATATTTT
CDR3aa: CASGQSSGNTIYF

d_gene: NA
v_gene: TRBV27
j_gene: TRBJ1-5
abundance: NA
CDR3nt: TGTGCCAGCAGTTTAATGAACACCAATCAGCCCCAGCATTTT
CDR3aa: CASSLMNTNQPQHF

d_gene: NA
v_gene: TRBV19
j_gene: TRBJ2-1
abundance: few
CDR3nt: TGTGCCAGTAGGCGTAATAATGAGCAGTTCTTC
CDR3aa: CASRRNNEQFF

d_gene: TRBD1
v_gene: TRBV5-1
j_gene: TRBJ2-2
abundance: NA
CDR3nt: TGCGCCAGCAGCCCCGGGACAGTTAACACCGGGGAGCTGTTTTTT
CDR3aa: CASSPGTVNTGELFF

d_gene: TRBD2
v_gene: TRBV7-2
j_gene: TRBJ2-4
abundance: few
CDR3nt: TGTGCCAGCAGCCCCACCGGACTAGCGGGAGTCAAAAACATTCAGTACTTC
CDR3aa: CASSPTGLAGVKNIQYF

d_gene: NA
v_gene: TRBV9
j_gene: TRBJ2-7
abundance: NA
CDR3nt: TGTGCCAGCAGCGTAGGACTCCCCATGGGCGAGCAGTACTTC
CDR3aa: CASSVGLPMGEQYF

d_gene: NA
v_gene: TRBV19
j_gene: TRBJ1-2
abundance: few
CDR3nt: TGTGCCAGTACCTACTTGACAGGCCAAAGGAACTATGGCTACACCTTC
CDR3aa: CASTYLTGQRNYGYTF

d_gene: NA
v_gene: TRBV5-1
j_gene: TRBJ2-7
abundance: few
CDR3nt: TGCGCCAGCAGTTCCGCCTACGAGCAGTACTTC
CDR3aa: CASSSAYEQYF

d_gene: NA
v_gene: TRBV5-1
j_gene: TRBJ2-2
abundance: NA
CDR3nt: TGCGCCAGCAGCCCACCTGTAGCCGGCACCGGGGAGCTGTTTTTT
CDR3aa: CASSPPVAGTGELFF

d_gene: TRBD1
v_gene: TRBV7-9
j_gene: TRBJ1-4
abundance: NA
CDR3nt: TGTGCCAGCAGCCAAGGGTTGGGACAGAGTAATGAAAAACTGTTTTTT
CDR3aa: CASSQGLGQSNEKLFF

d_gene: TRBD1
v_gene: TRBV5-4
j_gene: TRBJ1-2
abundance: few
CDR3nt: TGTGCCAGCAGCCCGGGACAGCTTATTCTTGGCTACACCTTC
CDR3aa: CASSPGQLILGYTF

d_gene: NA
v_gene: TRBV5-1
j_gene: TRBJ2-1
abundance: few
CDR3nt: TGCGCCAGCAGCTTGCCGGGGAATGAGCAGTTCTTC
CDR3aa: CASSLPGNEQFF

d_gene: NA
v_gene: TRBV10-1
j_gene: TRBJ2-5
abundance: few
CDR3nt: TGCGCCAGCAGTACCACTGCCAAAGAGACCCAGTACTTC
CDR3aa: CASSTTAKETQYF

d_gene: NA
v_gene: TRBV19
j_gene: TRBJ2-3
abundance: few
CDR3nt: TGTGCCAGTAGTATGAGATCACTGAGGGATACGCAGTATTTT
CDR3aa: CASSMRSLRDTQYF

d_gene: TRBD2
v_gene: TRBV9
j_gene: TRBJ2-3
abundance: few
CDR3nt: TGTGCCAGCAGCCGGAGACTAGCGGACACAGATACGCAGTATTTT
CDR3aa: CASSRRLADTDTQYF

d_gene: TRBD2
v_gene: TRBV7-9
j_gene: TRBJ2-1
abundance: few
CDR3nt: TGTGCCAGCAGCTACAGCGGGAGTGGGGGCAATGAGCAGTTCTTC
CDR3aa: CASSYSGSGGNEQFF

d_gene: TRBD2
v_gene: TRBV7-3
j_gene: TRBJ2-1
abundance: NA
CDR3nt: TGTGCCACTTCGACTAGCGGGACTAACAATGAGCAGTTCTTC
CDR3aa: CATSTSGTNNEQFF

d_gene: TRBD1
v_gene: TRBV11-2
j_gene: TRBJ1-2
abundance: few
CDR3nt: TGTGCCAGCAGCTTGGGCGGACAGGGAACGGCTGGCTACACCTTC
CDR3aa: CASSLGGQGTAGYTF

d_gene: NA
v_gene: TRBV29-1
j_gene: TRBJ2-1
abundance: many
CDR3nt: TGCAGCGTTGAAGTGGGGGCTATTCAGCGGTTCTTC
CDR3aa: CSVEVGAIQRFF

d_gene: NA
v_gene: TRBV18
j_gene: TRBJ2-5
abundance: NA
CDR3nt: TGTGCCAGCTCACCACCCGGGACACCCCAAGAGACCCAGTACTTC
CDR3aa: CASSPPGTPQETQYF

d_gene: NA
v_gene: TRBV5-1
j_gene: TRBJ2-1
abundance: NA
CDR3nt: TGCGCCAGCAGCTTGGCTAGCTTTAGCAATGAGCAGTTCTTC
CDR3aa: CASSLASFSNEQFF

d_gene: TRBD2
v_gene: TRBV9
j_gene: TRBJ2-1
abundance: NA
CDR3nt: TGTGCCAGCAGCCCCCCCGGGGCGGGAGGGCCTTGGTCCTACAATGAGCAGTTCTTC
CDR3aa: CASSPPGAGGPWSYNEQFF

d_gene: NA
v_gene: TRBV18
j_gene: TRBJ2-5
abundance: NA
CDR3nt: TGTGCCAGCTCACCGTTTTCGAGCCTCCAAGAGACCCAGTACTTC
CDR3aa: CASSPFSSLQETQYF

d_gene: NA
v_gene: TRBV9
j_gene: TRBJ1-2
abundance: NA
CDR3nt: TGTGCCAGCAGCGTCTCCGACGGGTCCGGTGGCTACACCTTC
CDR3aa: CASSVSDGSGGYTF

d_gene: TRBD2
v_gene: TRBV30
j_gene: TRBJ2-1
abundance: few
CDR3nt: TGTGCCTGGGGACTAGGTTCTGAGCAGTTCTTC
CDR3aa: CAWGLGSEQFF